This TCR beta chain was profiled in a study of post-analysis software for immune sequencing data. About the research overall: Relapsing-remitting, secondary progressive and progressive-relapsing courses of multiple sclerosis were included.

Study-wide results and limits: Samples made in the same batch grouped tightly together by F measure. The normalized Chao1 diversity of multiple sclerosis patients was significantly lower than that of controls. A handful of TRBV segments, including TRBV5-6, TRBV5-1 and TRBV20-1, were more frequent in patients than controls.

CDR3 length equals 14 residues. Germline V CDR1 and CDR2: SGHRS, YFSETQ. Note on this clonotype: Its matching antigen is unknown.

Built from TCR beta cDNA, the libraries had unique molecular identifiers in them. TCRdb reprocessed the PCR reads with MiXCR, giving one entry per CDR3 protein. The data contain under 900,000 distinct CDR3 sequences, under 70% of them seen just once; the ten biggest clones take up approximately 4.3%. The chain links TRBV5-1 to TRBJ2-5, with D uncertain. The end of the DNA aligns better with TRBJ2-7, so the J call may be wrong. The sample comprised blood. This clonotype was sampled from a girl aged 10 to 17 with multiple sclerosis. DNA of the CDR3: TGCGCCAGCAGCTTGGGGCCGGCGTTCTACGAGCAGTACTTC. As protein: CASSLGPAFYEQYF.